This TCR beta chain was recorded in a study of T-cell memory formation after mild COVID-19. General observations from the study: There were some responding clones in pre-infection memory, which suggested that cross-reactive memory had joined. Among CD4+ contracting clones, most were CM and EM, and CD8+ ones EMRA.

Constant-segment primers served in 5'RACE that generated TCR alpha and TCR beta cDNA libraries bearing sample barcodes and UMIs. TCRdb reprocessed the 5' RACE reads via MiXCR and lists one record per CDR3 protein. The data show 300,000 to 400,000 distinct CDR3 sequences, around 28% seen once. V lost 5 bases and J lost 2, with 24 bases in between. Germline V lookup: CDR1 MNHEY, CDR2 SMNVEV (reference sequence). The CDR3 is 19 residues long. A note on this clonotype: Its cognate antigen is unknown.

This clonotype was sampled from an adult woman who had mild COVID-19 (a few samples of this study predate the infection). Cell type and time point are not known. Sample: PBMCs or a T cell subset sorted from them (not recorded which). The genes are TRBV27 and TRBJ2-2; D may be TRBD1 or TRBD2 (5 bases each). CDR3 nucleotide sequence: TGTGCCAGCAGTCCGACCGACGGGGCGACACTTCCAAACACCGGGGAGCTGTTTTTT. Protein: CASSPTDGATLPNTGELFF.